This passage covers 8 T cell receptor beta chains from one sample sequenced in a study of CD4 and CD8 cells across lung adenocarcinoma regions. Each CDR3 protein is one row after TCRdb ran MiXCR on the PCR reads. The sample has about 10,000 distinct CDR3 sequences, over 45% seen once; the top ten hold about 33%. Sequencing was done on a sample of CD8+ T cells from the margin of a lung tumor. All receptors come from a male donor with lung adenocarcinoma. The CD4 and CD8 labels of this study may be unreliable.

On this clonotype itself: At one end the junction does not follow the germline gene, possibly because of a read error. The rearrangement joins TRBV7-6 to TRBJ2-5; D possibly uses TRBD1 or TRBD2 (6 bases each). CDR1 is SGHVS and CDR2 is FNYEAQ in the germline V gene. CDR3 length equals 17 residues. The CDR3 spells CASSAGLGGRDRETQYF. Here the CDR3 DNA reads TGTGCCAGCAGCGCGGGGCTGGGGGGCCGTGACCGAGAGACCCAGTACTTT. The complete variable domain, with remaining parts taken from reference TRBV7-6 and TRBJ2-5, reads GAGVSQSPRYKVTKRGQDVALRCDPISGHVSLYWYRQALGQGPEFLTYFNYEAQQDKSGLPNDRFSAERPEGSISTLTIQRTEQRDSAMYRCASSAGLGGRDRETQYFGPGTRLLVL.

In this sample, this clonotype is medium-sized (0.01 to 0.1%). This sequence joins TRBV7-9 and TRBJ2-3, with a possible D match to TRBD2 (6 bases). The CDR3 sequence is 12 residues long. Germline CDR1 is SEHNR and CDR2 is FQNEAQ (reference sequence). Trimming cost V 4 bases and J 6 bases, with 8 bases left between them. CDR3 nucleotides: TGTGCCAGCAGCTACGGGGGTGATACGCAGTATTTT. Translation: CASSYGGDTQYF.

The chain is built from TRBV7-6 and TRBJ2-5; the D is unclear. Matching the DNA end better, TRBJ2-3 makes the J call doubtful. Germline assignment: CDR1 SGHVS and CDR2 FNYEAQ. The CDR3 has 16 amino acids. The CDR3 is CASSLKYSTRALTQYF. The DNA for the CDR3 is TGTGCCAGCAGCTTAAAATATAGCACGAGAGCCCTAACGCAGTATTTT.

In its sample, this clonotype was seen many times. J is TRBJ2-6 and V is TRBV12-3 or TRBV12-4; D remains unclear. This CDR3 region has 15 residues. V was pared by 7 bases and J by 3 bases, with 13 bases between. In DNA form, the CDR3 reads TGTGCCAGCACCCTTCACGCACGTGGGGCCAACGTCCTGACTTTC. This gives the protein CASTLHARGANVLTF.

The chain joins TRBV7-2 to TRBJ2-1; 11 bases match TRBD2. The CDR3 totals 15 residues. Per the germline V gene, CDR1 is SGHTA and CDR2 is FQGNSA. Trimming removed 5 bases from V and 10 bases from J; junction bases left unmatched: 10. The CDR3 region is CASSARLAGPYEQFF. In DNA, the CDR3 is TGTGCCAGCAGCGCTCGACTAGCGGGACCCTACGAGCAGTTCTTC. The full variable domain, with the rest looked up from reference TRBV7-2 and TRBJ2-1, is GAGVSQSPSNKVTEKGKDVELRCDPISGHTALYWYRQSLGQGLEFLIYFQGNSAPDKSGLPSDRFSAERTGGSVSTLTIQRTQQEDSAVYLCASSARLAGPYEQFFGPGTRLTVL.

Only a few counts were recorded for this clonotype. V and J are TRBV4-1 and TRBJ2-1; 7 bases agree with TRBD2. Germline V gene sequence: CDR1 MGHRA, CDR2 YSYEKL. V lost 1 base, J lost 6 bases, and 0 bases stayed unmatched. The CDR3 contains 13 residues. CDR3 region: CASSQGLANEQFF. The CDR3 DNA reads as TGCGCCAGCAGCCAAGGACTAGCCAATGAGCAGTTCTTC.

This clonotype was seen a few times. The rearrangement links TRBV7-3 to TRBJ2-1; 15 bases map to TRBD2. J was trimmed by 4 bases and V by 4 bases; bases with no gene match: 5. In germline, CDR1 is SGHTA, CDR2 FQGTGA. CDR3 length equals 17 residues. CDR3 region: CASSWGGTSGGYNEQFF. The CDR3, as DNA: TGTGCCAGCAGCTGGGGGGGGACTAGCGGGGGGTACAATGAGCAGTTCTTC.

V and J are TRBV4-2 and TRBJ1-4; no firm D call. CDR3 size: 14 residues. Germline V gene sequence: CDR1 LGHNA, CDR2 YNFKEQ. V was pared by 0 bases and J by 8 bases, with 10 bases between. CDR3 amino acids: CASSQDLTEEKLFF. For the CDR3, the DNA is TGTGCCAGCAGCCAAGATCTTACAGAAGAAAAACTGTTTTTT.